Listed below are T cell receptor beta chains from one sample, sequenced in a study of breast tumors, draining lymph nodes, adjacent tissues. TCRdb re-derived calls from the multiplex PCR reads in MiXCR, one entry per CDR3 protein. The sample shows approximately 19,000 distinct CDR3 sequences, 50% of them seen only once. Sequencing input: breast tumor tissue. These receptors all stem from a female donor with breast cancer. Some clones in this sample may be carry-over from other donors' samples. The CDR3 runs from the conserved cysteine through the conserved F or W. Each record gives: CDR3 protein, clone size, J gene, V gene, D gene. D genes are given only for firm matches. Clone sizes are given selectively: once, few, many, or a class where the clone is expanded.

CASSFTGPNTGELFF many TRBJ2-2 TRBV5-1 -
CASSFRRGANEQFF medium-sized TRBJ2-1 TRBV5-6 -
CSAGTPGTDTQYF medium-sized TRBJ2-3 TRBV20-1 -
CASRSGTSVNNEQFF - TRBJ2-1 TRBV19 TRBD2
CSVGDGELFF - TRBJ2-2 TRBV29-1 -
CASRPVKANHKGELFF many TRBJ2-2 TRBV28 -
CASSYGTGVGEQYF medium-sized TRBJ2-7 TRBV6-5 TRBD1
CASRTGILSTDTQYF - TRBJ2-3 TRBV12-3/TRBV12-4 TRBD1
CASSSRDTYNSPLHF many TRBJ1-6 TRBV19 -
CASIHDTQYF - TRBJ2-3 TRBV12-3/TRBV12-4 -
CASSDGTGSYEQYF many TRBJ2-7 TRBV6-2/TRBV6-3 TRBD1
CASRTGHSPLHF many TRBJ1-6 TRBV27 -
CSVGTGKSSGELFF - TRBJ2-2 TRBV29-1 TRBD1
CASSYLGGSNSPLHF many TRBJ1-6 TRBV27 -
CASSLAGTDTQYF medium-sized TRBJ2-3 TRBV5-1 -
CASSLASRDPVRQYF - TRBJ2-7 TRBV5-1 -
CARGGVTSGSTDTQYF - TRBJ2-3 TRBV10-1 TRBD2
CASSQDPGGLASVTDTQYF - TRBJ2-3 TRBV4-2 TRBD2
CASRLGEDEKLFF - TRBJ1-4 TRBV2 -
CASSRVYSTGNTIYF many TRBJ1-3 TRBV19 -
CSARVRDRGTDTQYF - TRBJ2-3 TRBV20-1 TRBD1
CASNRAHYGYTF - TRBJ1-2 TRBV6-1 -
CSASVLGMETQYF medium-sized TRBJ2-5 TRBV20-1 -
CAGSRTSGGVYEQFF - TRBJ2-1 TRBV7-9 TRBD2
CASSVEGQQAPLPF - TRBJ1-6 TRBV9 TRBD1
CASRRTGGGSNQPQHF - TRBJ1-5 TRBV7-2 TRBD1
CASSHSAGGADTQYF many TRBJ2-3 TRBV6-2/TRBV6-3 TRBD1
CASSPGLAGGYEQYF - TRBJ2-7 TRBV12-3/TRBV12-4 TRBD2
CASMLGRHNEQFF many TRBJ2-1 TRBV28 -
CASSFLTGDSYNEQFF medium-sized TRBJ2-1 TRBV7-6 -
CASRCAGLAAGNEQFF - TRBJ2-1 TRBV3-2 -
CASSFAPAFTSGNNEQFF - TRBJ2-1 TRBV12-3/TRBV12-4 TRBD2
CASSKTSGRRGEQFF many TRBJ2-1 TRBV19 TRBD2
CSARRTARSKNEKLFF few TRBJ1-4 TRBV20-1 -
CTTGRASQDTQYF - TRBJ2-5 TRBV11-3 -
CASRTAKNYGYTF medium-sized TRBJ1-2 TRBV2 -
CASSLSSGSETQYF - TRBJ2-5 TRBV13 TRBD2
CASSEGGYGGEKLFF - TRBJ1-4 TRBV10-2 -
CASSHGRNYGYTF many TRBJ1-2 TRBV6-6 -
CSAREEYSSGIAKNIQYF many TRBJ2-4 TRBV20-1 -
CASSSGGFGANVLTF many TRBJ2-6 TRBV11-3 TRBD2
CAGTPNRQGRYGYTF - TRBJ1-2 TRBV19 TRBD1
CASSAAGTGGNEQFF many TRBJ2-1 TRBV7-9 TRBD1
CASSLEASGRGGELFF - TRBJ2-2 TRBV7-9 TRBD2
CASSNGQAGGQPQHF many TRBJ1-5 TRBV19 TRBD1
CASSLSGTGHTDTQYF - TRBJ2-3 TRBV19 TRBD1
CSAEGLAVGNPYEQYF - TRBJ2-7 TRBV20-1 TRBD2
CATSDRTGLGIFF - TRBJ2-1 TRBV24-1 TRBD1
CASSDLVPPYEQYF many TRBJ2-7 TRBV6-4 -
CAGGRGSYEQYFGPGTGELFF - TRBJ2-2 TRBV10-3 -
CASSGRDTLMSVF - TRBJ2-7 TRBV19 -
CASSLVSPNDNGQFF - TRBJ2-1 TRBV5-6 -
CASSPQRAGSYEQYF - TRBJ2-7 TRBV5-6 -
CASSYRASVEGYTF medium-sized TRBJ1-2 TRBV6-6 -
CASSASLAGHTDTQYF medium-sized TRBJ2-3 TRBV4-3 TRBD2